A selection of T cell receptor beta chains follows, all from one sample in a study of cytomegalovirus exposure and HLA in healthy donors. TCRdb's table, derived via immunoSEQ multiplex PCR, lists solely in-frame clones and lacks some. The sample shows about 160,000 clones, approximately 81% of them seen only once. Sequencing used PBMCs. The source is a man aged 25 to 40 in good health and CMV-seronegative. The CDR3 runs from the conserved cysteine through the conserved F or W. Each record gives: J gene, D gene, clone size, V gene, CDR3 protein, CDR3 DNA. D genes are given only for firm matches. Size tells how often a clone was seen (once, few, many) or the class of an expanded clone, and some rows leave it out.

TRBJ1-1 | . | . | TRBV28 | CASSPPAGVTEAFF | TGTGCCAGCAGTCCTCCGGCGGGGGTCACTGAAGCTTTCTTT
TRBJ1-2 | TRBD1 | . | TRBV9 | CASSAPGGYGYTF | TGTGCCAGCAGCGCCCCAGGGGGCTATGGCTACACCTTC
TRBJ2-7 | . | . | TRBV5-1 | CASSLGISYEQYF | TGCGCCAGCAGCTTGGGCATCTCCTACGAGCAGTACTTC
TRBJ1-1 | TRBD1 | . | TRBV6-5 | CASSYTTGGGTEAFF | TGTGCCAGCAGTTACACAACAGGGGGGGGCACTGAAGCTTTCTTT
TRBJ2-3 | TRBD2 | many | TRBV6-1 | CASRGGSSGRDTQYF | TGTGCCAGCAGGGGGGGCTCTAGCGGGAGGGATACGCAGTATTTT
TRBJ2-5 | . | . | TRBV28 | CASSLPSTGQETQYF | TGTGCCAGCAGTTTACCCTCAACGGGCCAAGAGACCCAGTACTTC
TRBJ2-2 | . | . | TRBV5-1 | CASSLDRFHTGELFF | TGCGCCAGCAGCTTGGACAGGTTTCACACCGGGGAGCTGTTTTTT
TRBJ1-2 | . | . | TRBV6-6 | CASSSHREGYGYTF | TGTGCCAGCAGTTCACATAGGGAGGGCTATGGCTACACCTTC
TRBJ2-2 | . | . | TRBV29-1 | CSVGLSGELFF | TGCAGCGTTGGGCTTTCTGGGGAGCTGTTTTTT
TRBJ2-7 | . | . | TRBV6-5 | CASSYSVSSYEQYF | TGTGCCAGCAGTTATTCGGTTTCATCGTACGAGCAGTACTTC
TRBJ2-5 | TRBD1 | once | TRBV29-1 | CSVTGGLETQYF | TGCAGCGTCACAGGGGGCCTGGAGACCCAGTACTTC
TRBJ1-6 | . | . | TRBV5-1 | CASSLGGVSSSPLHF | TGCGCCAGCAGCTTGGGGGGGGTATCGAGCTCACCCCTCCACTTT
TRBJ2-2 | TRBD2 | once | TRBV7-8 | CASIPRGREGNTGELFF | TGTGCCAGCATCCCTAGGGGGCGGGAGGGTAACACCGGGGAGCTGTTTTTT
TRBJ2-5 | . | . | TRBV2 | CASSNREGQETQYF | TGTGCCAGCAGTAACAGAGAGGGCCAAGAGACCCAGTACTTC
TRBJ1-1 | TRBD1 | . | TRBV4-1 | CASSHRGQGNTEAFF | TGCGCCAGCAGCCACCGGGGACAGGGGAACACTGAAGCTTTCTTT
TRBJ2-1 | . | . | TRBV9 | CASSASGTSAYNEQFF | TGTGCCAGCAGCGCCTCCGGGACAAGCGCCTACAATGAGCAGTTCTTC
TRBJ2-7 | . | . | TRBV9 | CASSVGQGVYEQYF | TGTGCCAGCAGCGTAGGGCAGGGCGTCTACGAGCAGTACTTC
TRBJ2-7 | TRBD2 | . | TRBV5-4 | CASSLAPRTSGASYEQYF | TGTGCCAGCAGCTTGGCCCCCCGGACTAGCGGAGCCTCCTACGAGCAGTACTTC
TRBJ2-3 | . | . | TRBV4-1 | CASSLPHPRQRTTDTQYF | TGCGCCAGCAGCCTCCCCCACCCGAGACAGCGAACGACAGATACGCAGTATTTT
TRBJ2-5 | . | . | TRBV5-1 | CASSLAGSVPFEQYF | TGCGCCAGCAGCTTGGCAGGTTCCGTCCCCTTTGAGCAGTACTTC
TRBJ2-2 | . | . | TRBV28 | CASSLSPVYTGELFF | TGTGCCAGCAGTTTATCCCCAGTCTACACCGGGGAGCTGTTTTTT
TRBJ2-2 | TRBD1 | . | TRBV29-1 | CSTGQENTGELFF | TGCAGCACGGGACAGGAAAACACCGGGGAGCTGTTTTTT
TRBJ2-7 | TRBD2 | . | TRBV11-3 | CASSPASGSIYEQYF | TGTGCCAGCAGCCCTGCTAGCGGGTCTATATACGAGCAGTACTTC
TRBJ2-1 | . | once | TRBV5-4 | CASSPRGGGGPFF | TGTGCCAGCAGCCCCCGTGGAGGCGGGGGCCCGTTCTTC
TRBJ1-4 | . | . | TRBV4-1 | CASSQEGPQGYNEKLFF | TGCGCCAGCAGCCAAGAGGGGCCCCAAGGATATAATGAAAAACTGTTTTTT
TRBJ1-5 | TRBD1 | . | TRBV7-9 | CASSFPDRGNQPQHF | TGTGCCAGCAGCTTCCCCGACAGGGGCAATCAGCCCCAGCATTTT
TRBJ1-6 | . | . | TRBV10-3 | CAISDPGGHGGGYNSPLHF | TGTGCCATCAGTGACCCCGGCGGACACGGGGGGGGCTATAATTCACCCCTCCACTTT
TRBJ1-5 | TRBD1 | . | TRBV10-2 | CASRKGDRFNQPQHF | TGCGCCAGCAGGAAGGGGGACAGGTTCAATCAGCCCCAGCATTTT
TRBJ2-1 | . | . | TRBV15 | CATSRDGGSSYNEQFF | TGTGCCACCAGCAGAGATGGGGGGAGCTCCTACAATGAGCAGTTCTTC
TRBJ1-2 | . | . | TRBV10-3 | CAISEWSGQNYGYTF | TGTGCCATCAGTGAATGGTCTGGACAGAACTATGGCTACACCTTC
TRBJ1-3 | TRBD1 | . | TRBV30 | CAWSVRRGPGNTIYF | TGTGCCTGGAGTGTACGGAGGGGGCCTGGAAACACCATATATTTT
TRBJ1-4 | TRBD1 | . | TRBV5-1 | CASSPRDSLREEKLFF | TGCGCCAGCAGCCCCCGGGACAGCCTTAGGGAGGAAAAACTGTTTTTT
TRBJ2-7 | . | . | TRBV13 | CASSPGVNLYEQYF | TGTGCCAGCAGCCCCGGGGTTAACCTCTACGAGCAGTACTTC
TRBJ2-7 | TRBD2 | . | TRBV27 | CASSFASGAYEQYF | TGTGCCAGCAGTTTTGCCAGCGGGGCCTACGAGCAGTACTTC
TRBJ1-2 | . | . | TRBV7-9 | CASSRDNNYGYTF | TGTGCCAGCAGCAGGGACAATAACTATGGCTACACCTTC
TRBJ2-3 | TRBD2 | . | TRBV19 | CASRTSGTISTDTQYF | TGTGCCAGTAGGACTAGCGGGACCATTAGCACAGATACGCAGTATTTT
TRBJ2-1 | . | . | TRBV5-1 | CASSLSAGPYNEQFF | TGCGCCAGCAGCTTGAGCGCAGGGCCCTACAATGAGCAGTTCTTC
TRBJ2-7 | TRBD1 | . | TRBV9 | CASSAGTGLAYEQYF | TGTGCCAGCAGCGCCGGGACAGGGCTGGCCTACGAGCAGTACTTC
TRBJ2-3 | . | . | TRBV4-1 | CASSQGGVVSDTQYF | TGCGCCAGCAGCCAAGGAGGTGTAGTATCAGATACGCAGTATTTT
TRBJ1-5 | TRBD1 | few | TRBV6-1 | CASSAQTGVGNQPQHF | TGTGCCAGCAGTGCACAGACAGGGGTTGGGAATCAGCCCCAGCATTTT
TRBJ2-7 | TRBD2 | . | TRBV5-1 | CASSVGTVSSGYNEQYF | TGCGCCAGCAGCGTGGGCACCGTGTCTAGCGGGTATAACGAGCAGTACTTC
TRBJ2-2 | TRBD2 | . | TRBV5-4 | CASSLKKRGGPSTGELFF | TGTGCCAGCAGCTTGAAGAAGCGGGGGGGCCCCAGCACCGGGGAGCTGTTTTTT
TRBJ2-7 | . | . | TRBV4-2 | CASSQEWTVGIYEQYF | TGTGCCAGCAGCCAAGAGTGGACAGTGGGTATTTACGAGCAGTACTTC
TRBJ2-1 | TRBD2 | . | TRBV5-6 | CASSLEGLAYSYNEQFF | TGTGCCAGCAGCTTGGAGGGACTAGCGTACTCCTACAATGAGCAGTTCTTC
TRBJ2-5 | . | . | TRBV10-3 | CAITPDPSGETQYF | TGTGCCATCACCCCGGACCCCAGCGGAGAGACCCAGTACTTC
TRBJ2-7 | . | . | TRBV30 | CACETSSRDEQYF | TGTGCCTGTGAAACTAGCTCTCGAGACGAGCAGTACTTC
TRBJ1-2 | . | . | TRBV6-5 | CASSGGYGYTF | TGTGCCAGCAGCGGAGGCTATGGCTACACCTTC
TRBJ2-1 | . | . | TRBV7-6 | CASSARLSSSYNEQFF | TGTGCCAGCAGCGCTCGACTATCGAGCTCCTACAATGAGCAGTTCTTC